Shown below are 10 T cell receptor beta chains from a single sample sequenced in a study of identical twins. TCRdb re-called the 5' RACE reads through MiXCR, storing one row per CDR3 protein. The sample includes around 200,000 distinct CDR3 sequences, roughly a tenth of them seen just once. Specimen: memory (CD45RO+) T cells sorted from blood. The source is a woman in her late teens or twenties in good health.

CDR3 nucleotides: TGTGCCAGCAGCTTAGGCAACACTGACCCTGGGGCCAACGTCCTGACTTTC. Its translation: CASSLGNTDPGANVLTF. The genes are TRBV7-9 and TRBJ2-6; D is uncertain. CDR3 size: 17 residues. V lost 1 base to trimming and J lost 2 bases, with 12 bases between them. Germline V gene lookup returns CDR1 SEHNR and CDR2 FQNEAQ (reference sequence).

This clonotype was recorded a few times. The chain links TRBV11-2 to TRBJ2-3; 7 bases line up with TRBD2. CDR3 length: 18 residues. V shed 4 bases and J 6 bases; nucleotides not matched to a gene: 19. CDR1 is SGHAT and CDR2 is FQNNGV in the germline V gene. CDR3 loop: CASSSKPPGGSVGDTQYF. In DNA, the CDR3 is TGTGCCAGCAGCTCAAAGCCCCCGGGGGGTTCTGTTGGGGATACGCAGTATTTT.

This clonotype appeared a few times. This chain joins TRBV29-1 and TRBJ1-2; D call uncertain. V gave up 0 bases and J gave up 6 bases, with 5 bases separating them. The CDR3 covers 11 residues. Germline V gene sequence: CDR1 SQVTM, CDR2 ANQGSEA. This chain's CDR3 is CSVEDPNGYTF. The DNA for the CDR3 is TGCAGCGTTGAAGATCCGAATGGCTACACCTTC.

As to this clonotype: Germline and junction disagree at one end, which may indicate a read error. This chain links TRBV15 with TRBJ2-1; 10 bases match TRBD2. The CDR3 is 17 residues long. Germline V gene lookup returns CDR1 LNHNV and CDR2 YYDKDF (reference sequence). The CDR3 coding sequence is TGTGCCAACAGCAGAGATCTAGCGGGGGCGATATACAATGAGCAGTTCTTC. Protein sequence: CANSRDLAGAIYNEQFF.

J is TRBJ1-2 and V is TRBV12-3 or TRBV12-4; 8 bases fit TRBD1. The V and J ends lost 3 bases and 2 bases, in that order; junction bases with no gene match: 5. This CDR3 is 15 amino acids long. CDR3 DNA sequence: TGTGCCAGCAGTTTTTCGAGACAGGGGAACTATGGCTACACCTTC. Its protein is CASSFSRQGNYGYTF.

There are a few counts of this clonotype. The rearrangement joins TRBV2 to TRBJ2-2; 11 bases align to TRBD1. Germline values: CDR1 SNHLY, CDR2 FYNNEI. The CDR3 is 18 amino acids. With V trimmed by 2 bases and J by 7 bases, 12 bases remained unmatched. The CDR3 is CASSEYGGTGGSIGELFF. The CDR3 DNA follows: TGTGCCAGCAGTGAATACGGCGGGACAGGGGGATCGATCGGGGAGCTGTTTTTT.

The table lists this clonotype with a few counts. The chain has TRBV10-3 and TRBJ1-5, with a tentative D call TRBD1 (5 bases). The CDR3 runs 12 residues. Looked up from germline, CDR1 is ENHRY and CDR2 is SYGVKD. V was cut by 4 bases and J by 7 bases, with 8 bases left in between. This CDR3 is CAISVGDQPQHF. CDR3 DNA sequence: TGTGCCATCAGTGTCGGGGACCAGCCCCAGCATTTT.

This clonotype was counted between two and nine times. The chain employs TRBV9 and TRBJ1-3; the D is unclear. CDR3 length: 13 residues. The germline V gene has CDR1 SGDLS and CDR2 YYNGEE. Trimming shortened V by 2 bases and J by 8 bases, and 11 bases separated the two germline ends. The CDR3 spells CASSVGGGDTIYF. CDR3 coding DNA: TGTGCCAGCAGCGTGGGCGGTGGTGACACCATATATTTT.

The chain employs TRBV4-1 and TRBJ2-7; the D gene could be TRBD1 or TRBD2 (5 bases each). Germline V gene sequence: CDR1 MGHRA, CDR2 YSYEKL. V was trimmed by 1 base and J by 4 bases, leaving 14 bases between them. CDR3 length equals 15 residues. This chain's CDR3 is CASSQVPRGGYEQYF. Written as DNA, the CDR3 is TGCGCCAGCAGCCAAGTCCCCCGGGGCGGTTACGAGCAGTACTTC.

This clonotype was seen only a few times. The rearrangement links TRBV5-4 to TRBJ2-4; D tentatively reads TRBD1 or TRBD2 (5 bases each). V lost 0 bases to trimming and J lost 0 bases, with 19 bases between them. The V gene's germline CDR1 is SGHNT and CDR2 YYREEE (reference sequence). The CDR3 sequence is 19 residues long. The CDR3 DNA follows: TGTGCCAGCAGCTTGGGAGTCGGGGCCGCGGATCTAGCCAAAAACATTCAGTACTTC. It is translated as CASSLGVGAADLAKNIQYF.